This T cell receptor beta chain originates from a study of blood T cell repertoires in COVID-19. Original handling: It was from reference gene primer amplification that nucleated cell counts were estimated. Repertoires were generated with immunoSEQ multiplex PCR, while TCRdb's copy carries only in-frame clones and drops some. Clone size and the V and J calls come from that table; the DNA yielded D and trimming. The sample shows approximately 89,000 clones, nearly 90% of them seen only once. This clonotype was obtained from a man between 65 and 85 years old with acute or convalescent COVID-19. The sample comprised peripheral blood.

Written as DNA, the CDR3 is TGTGCCAGCAGCGTACAGGCCGGAGGACAGGGGGTCTACAATGAGCAGTTCTTC. Translation gives CASSVQAGGQGVYNEQFF. This chain joins TRBV9 and TRBJ2-1; 10 positions agree with TRBD1. Looked up from germline, CDR1 is SGDLS and CDR2 is YYNGEE. The CDR3 loop spans 18 amino acids. V shed 1 base, J shed 3 bases, and the junction held 10 bases outside the gene matches.